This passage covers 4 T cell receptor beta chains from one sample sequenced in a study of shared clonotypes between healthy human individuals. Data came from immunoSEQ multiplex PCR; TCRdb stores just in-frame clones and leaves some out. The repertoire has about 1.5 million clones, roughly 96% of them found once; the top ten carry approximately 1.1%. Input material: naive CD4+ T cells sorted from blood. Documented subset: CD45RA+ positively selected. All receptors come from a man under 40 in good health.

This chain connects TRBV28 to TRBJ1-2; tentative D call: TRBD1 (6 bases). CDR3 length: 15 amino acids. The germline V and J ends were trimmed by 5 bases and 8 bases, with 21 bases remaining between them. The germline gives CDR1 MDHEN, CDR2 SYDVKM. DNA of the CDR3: TGTGCCAGCAGTCGTACCGGGGGGGCTCGCATGGGCTACACCTTC. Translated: CASSRTGGARMGYTF.

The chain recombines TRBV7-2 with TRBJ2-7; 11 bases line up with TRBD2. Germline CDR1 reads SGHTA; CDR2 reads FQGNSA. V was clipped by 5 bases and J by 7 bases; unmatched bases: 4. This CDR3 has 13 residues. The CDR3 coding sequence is TGTGCCAGCAGCCCGAGGACTAGCGGGGAGCAGTACTTC. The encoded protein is CASSPRTSGEQYF.

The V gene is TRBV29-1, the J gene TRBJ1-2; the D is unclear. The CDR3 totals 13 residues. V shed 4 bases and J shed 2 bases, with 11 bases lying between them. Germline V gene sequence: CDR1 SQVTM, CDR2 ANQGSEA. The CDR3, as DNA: TGCAGCGTTGGGCAGTTAATGAACTATGGCTACACCTTC. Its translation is CSVGQLMNYGYTF.

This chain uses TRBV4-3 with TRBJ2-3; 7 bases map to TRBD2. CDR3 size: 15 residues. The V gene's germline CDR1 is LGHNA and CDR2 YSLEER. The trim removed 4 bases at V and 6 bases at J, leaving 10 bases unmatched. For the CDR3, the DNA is TGCGCCAGCAGCCTAGGGACGGGGACTATGGATACGCAGTATTTT. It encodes CASSLGTGTMDTQYF.